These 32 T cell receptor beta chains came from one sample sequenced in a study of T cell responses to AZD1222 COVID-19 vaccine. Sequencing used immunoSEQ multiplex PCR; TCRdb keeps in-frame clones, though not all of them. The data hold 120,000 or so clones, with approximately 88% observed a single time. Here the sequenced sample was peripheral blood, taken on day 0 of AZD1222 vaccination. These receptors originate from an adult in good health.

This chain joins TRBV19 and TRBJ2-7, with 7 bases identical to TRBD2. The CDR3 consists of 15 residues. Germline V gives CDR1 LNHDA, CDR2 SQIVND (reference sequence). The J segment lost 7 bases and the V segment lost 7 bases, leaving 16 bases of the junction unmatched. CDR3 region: CASMGSAGVFDEQYF. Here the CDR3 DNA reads TGTGCCAGTATGGGGTCGGCGGGAGTTTTCGATGAGCAGTACTTC.

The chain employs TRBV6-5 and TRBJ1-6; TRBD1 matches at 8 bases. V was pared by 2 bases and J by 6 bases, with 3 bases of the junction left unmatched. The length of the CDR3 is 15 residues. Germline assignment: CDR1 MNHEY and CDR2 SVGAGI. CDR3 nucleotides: TGTGCCAGCAGTTACCGGACAGGGATTAATTCACCCCTCCACTTT. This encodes CASSYRTGINSPLHF.

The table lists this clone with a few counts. CDR3 protein: CAWTAGANSPLHF. The CDR3 DNA sequence: TGTGCCTGGACGGCAGGGGCTAATTCACCCCTCCACTTT. The J gene is TRBJ1-6, the V gene TRBV30; D possibly corresponds to TRBD1 (6 bases). This CDR3 is built from 13 residues. Germline CDR1 GTSNPN, CDR2 SVGIG (reference sequence). V lost 4 bases and J lost 6, with 10 bases in between.

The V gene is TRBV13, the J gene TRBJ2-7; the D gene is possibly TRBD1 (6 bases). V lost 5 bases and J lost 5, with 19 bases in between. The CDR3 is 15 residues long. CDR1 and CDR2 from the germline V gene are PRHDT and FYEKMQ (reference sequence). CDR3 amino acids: CASSTGGRALDEQYF. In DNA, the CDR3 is TGTGCCAGCAGCACTGGGGGCCGAGCCCTGGACGAGCAGTACTTC.

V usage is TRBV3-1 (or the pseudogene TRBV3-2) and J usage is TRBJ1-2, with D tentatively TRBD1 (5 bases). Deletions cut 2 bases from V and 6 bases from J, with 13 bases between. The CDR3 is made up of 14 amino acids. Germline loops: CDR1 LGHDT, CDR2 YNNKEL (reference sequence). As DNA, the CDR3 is TGTGCCAGCAGCCAAAACCCCGAAGGGGATGGCTACACCTTC. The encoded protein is CASSQNPEGDGYTF.

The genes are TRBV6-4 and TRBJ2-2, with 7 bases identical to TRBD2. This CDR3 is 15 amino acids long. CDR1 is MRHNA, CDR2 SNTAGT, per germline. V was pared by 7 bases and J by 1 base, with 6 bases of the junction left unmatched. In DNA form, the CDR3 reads TGTGCCAGCAAGGTGGAGCGGGAGAACACCGGGGAGCTGTTTTTT. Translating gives CASKVERENTGELFF.

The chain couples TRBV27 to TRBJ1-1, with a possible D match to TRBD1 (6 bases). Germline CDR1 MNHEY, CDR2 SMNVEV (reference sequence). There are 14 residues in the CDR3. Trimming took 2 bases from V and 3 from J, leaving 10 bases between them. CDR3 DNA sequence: TGTGCCAGCAGTTTAGTGGCAGGGGACACTGAAGCTTTCTTT. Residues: CASSLVAGDTEAFF.

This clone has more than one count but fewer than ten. CDR3 coding DNA: TGTGCCGGCAGGGCTAACTATGGCTACACCTTC. Translated, it gives CAGRANYGYTF. This sequence joins TRBV30 and TRBJ1-2; D perhaps matches TRBD1 (5 bases). Germline-derived CDR1 and CDR2 are GTSNPN and SVGIG (reference sequence). Trimming shortened V by 8 bases and J by 0 bases, and 7 bases separated the two germline ends. The CDR3 is made up of 11 amino acids.

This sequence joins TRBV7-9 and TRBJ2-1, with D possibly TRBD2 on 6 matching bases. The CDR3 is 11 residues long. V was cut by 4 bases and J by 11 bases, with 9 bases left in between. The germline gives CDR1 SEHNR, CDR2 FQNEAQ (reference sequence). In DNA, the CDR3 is TGTGCCAGCAGCTCGGGACTTCAGCAGTTCTTC. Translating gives CASSSGLQQFF.

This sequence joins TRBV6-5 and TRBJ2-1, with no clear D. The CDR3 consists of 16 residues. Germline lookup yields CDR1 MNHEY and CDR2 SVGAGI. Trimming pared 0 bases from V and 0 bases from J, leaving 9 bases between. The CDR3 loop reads CASSYSRYGSYNEQFF. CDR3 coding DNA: TGTGCCAGCAGTTACTCAAGGTACGGCTCCTACAATGAGCAGTTCTTC.

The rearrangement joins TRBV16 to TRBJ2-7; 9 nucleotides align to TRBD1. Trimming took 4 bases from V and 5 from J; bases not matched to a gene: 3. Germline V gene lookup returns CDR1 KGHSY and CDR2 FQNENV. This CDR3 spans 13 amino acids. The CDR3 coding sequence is TGTGCCAGCAGCCCGGGGACAGGGAACGAGCAGTACTTC. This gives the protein CASSPGTGNEQYF.

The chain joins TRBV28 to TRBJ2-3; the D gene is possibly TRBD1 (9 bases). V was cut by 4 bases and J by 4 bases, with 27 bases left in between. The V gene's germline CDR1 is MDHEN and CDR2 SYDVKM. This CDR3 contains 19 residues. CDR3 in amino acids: CASSSYRGRQQREPDTQYF. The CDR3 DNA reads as TGTGCCAGCAGTTCATACAGGGGGCGACAGCAGCGGGAGCCAGATACGCAGTATTTT.

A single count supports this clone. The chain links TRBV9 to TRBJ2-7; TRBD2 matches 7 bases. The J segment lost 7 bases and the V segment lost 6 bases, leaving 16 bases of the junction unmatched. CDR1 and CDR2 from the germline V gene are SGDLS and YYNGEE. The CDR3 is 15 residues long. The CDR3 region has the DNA TGTGCCAGCACGCCTAGGGGAGGGAGAACCTGGGAGCAGTACTTC. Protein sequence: CASTPRGGRTWEQYF.

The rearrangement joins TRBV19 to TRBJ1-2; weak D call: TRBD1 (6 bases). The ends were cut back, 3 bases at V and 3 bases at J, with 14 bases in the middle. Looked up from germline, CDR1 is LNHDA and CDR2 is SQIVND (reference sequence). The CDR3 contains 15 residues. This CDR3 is CASSIGSAGDYGYTF. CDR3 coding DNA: TGTGCCAGTAGTATTGGGAGTGCAGGGGACTATGGCTACACCTTC. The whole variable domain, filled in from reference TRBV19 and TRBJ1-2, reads DGGITQSPKYLFRKEGQNVTLSCEQNLNHDAMYWYRQDPGQGLRLIYYSQIVNDFQKGDIAEGYSVSREKKESFPLTVTSAQKNPTAFYLCASSIGSAGDYGYTFGSGTRLTVV.

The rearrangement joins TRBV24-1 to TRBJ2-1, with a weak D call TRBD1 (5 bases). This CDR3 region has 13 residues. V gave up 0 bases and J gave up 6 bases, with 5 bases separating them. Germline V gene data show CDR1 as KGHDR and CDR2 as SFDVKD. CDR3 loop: CATSDLRGNEQFF. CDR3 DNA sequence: TGTGCCACCAGTGATTTGAGGGGCAATGAGCAGTTCTTC.

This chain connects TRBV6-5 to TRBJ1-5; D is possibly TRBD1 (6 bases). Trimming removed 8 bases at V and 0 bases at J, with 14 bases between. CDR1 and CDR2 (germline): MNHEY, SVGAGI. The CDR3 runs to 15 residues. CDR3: CASRWGADSNQPQHF. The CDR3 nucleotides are TGTGCCAGCCGCTGGGGGGCGGATAGCAATCAGCCCCAGCATTTT.

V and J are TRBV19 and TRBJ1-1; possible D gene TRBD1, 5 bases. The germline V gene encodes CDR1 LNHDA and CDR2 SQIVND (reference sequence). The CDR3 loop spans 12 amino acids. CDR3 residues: CAALTGNTEAFF. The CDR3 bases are TGTGCTGCTCTAACAGGGAACACTGAAGCTTTCTTT.

CDR3 loop: CASSLWVGQPQHF. The CDR3 nucleotides read TGTGCCAGCAGTTTATGGGTTGGTCAGCCCCAGCATTTT. V is TRBV27 and J is TRBJ1-5; D not resolved. Trimming stripped 1 base from V and 6 bases from J, with 7 bases between. CDR1 is MNHEY, CDR2 SMNVEV, per germline (reference sequence). The length of the CDR3 is 13 residues.

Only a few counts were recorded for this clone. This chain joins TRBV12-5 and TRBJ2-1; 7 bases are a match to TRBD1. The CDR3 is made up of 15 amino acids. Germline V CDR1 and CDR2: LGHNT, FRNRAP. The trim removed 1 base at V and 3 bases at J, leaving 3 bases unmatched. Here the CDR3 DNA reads TGTGCTAGTGGTTTGGAAGGGGGCAGCTACAATGAGCAGTTCTTC. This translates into CASGLEGGSYNEQFF.

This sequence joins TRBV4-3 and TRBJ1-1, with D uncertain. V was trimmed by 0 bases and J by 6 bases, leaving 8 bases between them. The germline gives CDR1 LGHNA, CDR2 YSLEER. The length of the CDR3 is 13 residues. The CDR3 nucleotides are TGCGCCAGCAGCCAAGATAGGGCAGCTGAAGCTTTCTTT. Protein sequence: CASSQDRAAEAFF.

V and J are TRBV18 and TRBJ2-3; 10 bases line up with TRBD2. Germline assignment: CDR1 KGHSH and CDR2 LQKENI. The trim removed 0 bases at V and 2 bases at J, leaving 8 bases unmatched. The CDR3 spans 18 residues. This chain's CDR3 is CASSPPMGTSGDTDTQYF. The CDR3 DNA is TGTGCCAGCTCACCACCGATGGGTACTAGCGGGGACACAGATACGCAGTATTTT. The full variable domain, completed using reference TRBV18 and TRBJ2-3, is NAGVMQNPRHLVRRRGQEARLRCSPMKGHSHVYWYRQLPEEGLKFMVYLQKENIIDESGMPKERFSAEFPKEGPSILRIQQVVRGDSAAYFCASSPPMGTSGDTDTQYFGPGTRLTVL.

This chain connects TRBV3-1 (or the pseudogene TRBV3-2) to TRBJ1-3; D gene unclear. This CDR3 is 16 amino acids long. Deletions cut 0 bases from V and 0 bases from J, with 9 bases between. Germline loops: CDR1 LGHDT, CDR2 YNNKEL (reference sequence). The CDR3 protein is CASSQERASSGNTIYF. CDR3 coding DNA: TGTGCCAGCAGCCAAGAAAGAGCGAGCTCTGGAAACACCATATATTTT.

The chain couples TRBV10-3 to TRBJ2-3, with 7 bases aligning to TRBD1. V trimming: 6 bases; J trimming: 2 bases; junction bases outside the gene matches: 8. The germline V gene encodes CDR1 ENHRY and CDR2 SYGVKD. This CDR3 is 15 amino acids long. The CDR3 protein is CAISQRQGTTDTQYF. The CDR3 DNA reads TGTGCCATCAGCCAGAGACAGGGCACCACAGATACGCAGTATTTT.

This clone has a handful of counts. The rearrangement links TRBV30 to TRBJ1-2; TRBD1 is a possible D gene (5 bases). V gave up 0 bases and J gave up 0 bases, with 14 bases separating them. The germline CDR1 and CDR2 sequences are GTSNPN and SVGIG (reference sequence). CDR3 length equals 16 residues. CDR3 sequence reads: CAWSVDGASPNYGYTF. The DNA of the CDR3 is TGTGCCTGGAGTGTAGATGGGGCGTCTCCTAACTATGGCTACACCTTC.

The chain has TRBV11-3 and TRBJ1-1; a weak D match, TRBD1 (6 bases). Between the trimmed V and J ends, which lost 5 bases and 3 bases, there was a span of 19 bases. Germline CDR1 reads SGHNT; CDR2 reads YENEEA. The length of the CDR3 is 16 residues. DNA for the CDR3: TGTGCCAGCAGCCCGAGGACAGCCTCTCGGGACACTGAAGCTTTCTTT. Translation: CASSPRTASRDTEAFF.

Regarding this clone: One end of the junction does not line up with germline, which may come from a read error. The CDR3 protein is CASSQERPPGRNRVF. In nucleotides, the CDR3 is TGCGCCAGCAGCCAAGAACGCCCGCCAGGTCGCAATAGGGTCTTT. The rearrangement links TRBV4-1 to TRBJ1-1, with D uncertain. Germline values: CDR1 MGHRA, CDR2 YSYEKL. This CDR3 is 15 amino acids long.

CDR3 bases: TGTGCCAGCAGCCGCGGACAGGGTGGAAACACCATATATTTT. Translated: CASSRGQGGNTIYF. The chain has TRBV6-5 and TRBJ1-3; 8 bases map to TRBD1. Trimming cost V 6 bases and J 3 bases; bases outside gene matches: 4. CDR3 length: 14 amino acids. The V gene's germline CDR1 is MNHEY and CDR2 SVGAGI.

CDR3 residues: CASGDRRWASNQPQHF. For the CDR3, the DNA is TGTGCCAGCGGGGACAGACGCTGGGCTAGCAATCAGCCCCAGCATTTT. This rearrangement joins TRBV7-8 to TRBJ1-5; TRBD1 matches at 7 bases. This CDR3 region has 16 residues. V gave up 8 bases and J gave up 0 bases; unmatched junction bases: 10. CDR1 and CDR2 (germline): SGHVS, FQNEAQ. Supplemented by reference TRBV7-8 and TRBJ1-5, the full variable domain reads GAGVSQSPRYKVAKRGQDVALRCDPISGHVSLFWYQQALGQGPEFLTYFQNEAQLDKSGLPSDRFFAERPEGSVSTLKIQRTQQEDSAVYLCASGDRRWASNQPQHFGDGTRLSIL.

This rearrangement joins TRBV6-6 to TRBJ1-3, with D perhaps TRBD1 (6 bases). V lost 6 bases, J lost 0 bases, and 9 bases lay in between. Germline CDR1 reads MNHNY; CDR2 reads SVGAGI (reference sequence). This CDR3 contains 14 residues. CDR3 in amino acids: CASSMTGSGNTIYF. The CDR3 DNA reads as TGTGCCAGCAGCATGACAGGCTCTGGAAACACCATATATTTT.

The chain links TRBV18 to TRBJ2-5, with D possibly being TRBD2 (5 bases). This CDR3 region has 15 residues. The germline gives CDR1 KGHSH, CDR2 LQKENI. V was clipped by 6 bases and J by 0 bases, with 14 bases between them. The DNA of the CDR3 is TGTGCCAGCTCGACTGTACGCGGGTACCAAGAGACCCAGTACTTC. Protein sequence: CASSTVRGYQETQYF.

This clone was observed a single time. The CDR3 sequence: CASSLLDRGPEAFF. In DNA, the CDR3 is TGTGCCAGCAGCTTACTTGACAGGGGGCCAGAAGCTTTCTTT. The chain uses TRBV7-9 and TRBJ1-1, with TRBD1 identical over 10 bases. The CDR3 loop spans 14 amino acids. In germline, CDR1 is SEHNR, CDR2 FQNEAQ (reference sequence). V dropped 2 bases and J dropped 8; count of bases not matched to a gene: 5.

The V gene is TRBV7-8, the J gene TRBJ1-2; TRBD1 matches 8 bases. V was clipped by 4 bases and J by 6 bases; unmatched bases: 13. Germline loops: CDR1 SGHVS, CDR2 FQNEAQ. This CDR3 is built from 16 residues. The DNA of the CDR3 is TGTGCCAGCAGCTCCAACTCCCCGACAGGGGTTGATGGCTACACCTTC. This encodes CASSSNSPTGVDGYTF.